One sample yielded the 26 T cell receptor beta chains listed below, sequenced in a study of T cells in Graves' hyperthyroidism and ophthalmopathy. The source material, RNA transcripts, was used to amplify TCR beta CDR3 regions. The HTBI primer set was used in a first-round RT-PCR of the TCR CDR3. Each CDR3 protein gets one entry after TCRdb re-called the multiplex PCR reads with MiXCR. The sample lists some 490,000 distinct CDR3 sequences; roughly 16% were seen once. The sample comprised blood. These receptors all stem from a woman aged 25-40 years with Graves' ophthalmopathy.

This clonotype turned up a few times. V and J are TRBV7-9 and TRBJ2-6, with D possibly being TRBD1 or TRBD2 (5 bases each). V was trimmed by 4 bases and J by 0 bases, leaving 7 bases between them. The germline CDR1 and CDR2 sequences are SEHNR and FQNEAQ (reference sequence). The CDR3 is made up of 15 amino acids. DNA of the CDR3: TGTGCCAGCAGCTCAGGGACCTCTGGGGCCAACGTCCTGACTTTC. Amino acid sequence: CASSSGTSGANVLTF.

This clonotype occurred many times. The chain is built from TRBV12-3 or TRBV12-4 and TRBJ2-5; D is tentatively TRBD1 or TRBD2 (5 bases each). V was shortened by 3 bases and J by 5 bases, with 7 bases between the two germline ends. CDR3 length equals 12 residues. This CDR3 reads CASSFRDETQYF. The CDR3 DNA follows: TGTGCCAGCAGTTTTCGGGACGAGACCCAGTACTTC.

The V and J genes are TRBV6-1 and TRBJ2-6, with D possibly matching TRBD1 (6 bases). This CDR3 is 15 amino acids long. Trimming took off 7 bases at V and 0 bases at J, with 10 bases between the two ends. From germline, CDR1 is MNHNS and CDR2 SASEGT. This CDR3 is CASTDRHSGANVLTF. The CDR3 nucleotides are TGTGCCAGCACCGACAGGCACTCTGGGGCCAACGTCCTGACTTTC.

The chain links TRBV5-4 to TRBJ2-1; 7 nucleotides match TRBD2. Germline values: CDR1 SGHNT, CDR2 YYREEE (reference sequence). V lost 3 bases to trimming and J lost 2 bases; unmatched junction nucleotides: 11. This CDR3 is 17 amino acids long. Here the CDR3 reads CASSWTAAGEPYNEQFF. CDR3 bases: TGTGCCAGCAGCTGGACCGCTGCGGGAGAACCCTACAATGAGCAGTTCTTC.

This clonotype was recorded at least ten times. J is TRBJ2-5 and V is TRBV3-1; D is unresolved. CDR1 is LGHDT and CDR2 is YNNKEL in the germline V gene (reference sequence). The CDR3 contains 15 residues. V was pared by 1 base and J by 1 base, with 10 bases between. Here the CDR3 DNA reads TGTGCCAGCAGCCAAGCCCACCGACTCCAAGAGACCCAGTACTTC. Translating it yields CASSQAHRLQETQYF.

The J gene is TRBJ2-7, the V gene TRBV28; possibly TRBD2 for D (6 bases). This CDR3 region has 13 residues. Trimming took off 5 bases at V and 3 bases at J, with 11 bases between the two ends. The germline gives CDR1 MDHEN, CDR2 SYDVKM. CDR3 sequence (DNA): TGTGCCAGCAGTAAGGACTACAACTACGAGCAGTACTTC. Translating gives CASSKDYNYEQYF.

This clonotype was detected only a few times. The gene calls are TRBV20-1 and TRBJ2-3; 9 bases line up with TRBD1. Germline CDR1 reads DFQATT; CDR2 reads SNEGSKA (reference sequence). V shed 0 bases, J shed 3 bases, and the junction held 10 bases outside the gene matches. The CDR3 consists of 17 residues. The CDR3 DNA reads TGCAGTGCTAGAGATCTGTTAGGGACAGGGCGGACAGATACGCAGTATTTT. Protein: CSARDLLGTGRTDTQYF.

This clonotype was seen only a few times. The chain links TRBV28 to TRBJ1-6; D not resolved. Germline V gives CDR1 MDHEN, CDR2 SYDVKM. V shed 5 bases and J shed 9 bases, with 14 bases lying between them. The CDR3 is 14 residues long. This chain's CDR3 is CASSGAPWGSPLHF. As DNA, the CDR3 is TGTGCCAGCAGTGGAGCGCCTTGGGGTTCACCCCTCCACTTT.

The CDR3 DNA reads TGTGCCAGCAGTTACCCCTTAGGGGTAGAGACCCAGTACTTC. Translating gives CASSYPLGVETQYF. J is TRBJ2-5 and V is TRBV6-2 or TRBV6-3, with a weak D call TRBD1 (5 bases). The CDR3 is made up of 14 amino acids. Deletions cut 2 bases from V and 4 bases from J, with 11 bases between. Germline loops: CDR1 MNHEY, CDR2 SVGEGT.

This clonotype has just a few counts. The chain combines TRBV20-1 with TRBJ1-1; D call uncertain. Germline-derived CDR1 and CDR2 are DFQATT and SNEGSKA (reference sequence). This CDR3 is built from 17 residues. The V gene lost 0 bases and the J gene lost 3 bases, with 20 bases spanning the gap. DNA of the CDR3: TGCAGTGCTAGAGATCGACGAATGGGGTTGGGGTACACTGAAGCTTTCTTT. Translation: CSARDRRMGLGYTEAFF.

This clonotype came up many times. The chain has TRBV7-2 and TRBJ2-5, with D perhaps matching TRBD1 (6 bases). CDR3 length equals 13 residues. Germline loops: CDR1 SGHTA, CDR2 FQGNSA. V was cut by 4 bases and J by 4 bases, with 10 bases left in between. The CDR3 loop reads CASSSQGRETQYF. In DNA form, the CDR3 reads TGTGCCAGCAGCTCACAGGGTAGAGAGACCCAGTACTTC. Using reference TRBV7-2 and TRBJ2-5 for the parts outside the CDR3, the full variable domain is GAGVSQSPSNKVTEKGKDVELRCDPISGHTALYWYRQSLGQGLEFLIYFQGNSAPDKSGLPSDRFSAERTGGSVSTLTIQRTQQEDSAVYLCASSSQGRETQYFGPGTRLLVL.

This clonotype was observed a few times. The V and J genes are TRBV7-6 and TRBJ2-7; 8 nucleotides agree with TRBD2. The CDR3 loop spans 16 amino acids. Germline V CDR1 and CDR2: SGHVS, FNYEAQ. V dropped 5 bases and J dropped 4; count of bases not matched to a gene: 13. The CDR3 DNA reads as TGTGCCAGCAGCCTCCCCGCCGGGGGGGCCTTTTACGAGCAGTACTTC. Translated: CASSLPAGGAFYEQYF.

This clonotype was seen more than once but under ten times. The CDR3 nucleotides are TGTGCCAGCAGCTCAATTAGAGGTGGAGATACGCAGTATTTT. Translated, it gives CASSSIRGGDTQYF. V gene TRBV7-2 combines with J gene TRBJ2-3; D remains ambiguous. CDR1 is SGHTA and CDR2 is FQGNSA in the germline V gene. V lost 4 bases to trimming and J lost 5 bases, with 13 bases between them. The CDR3 has 14 residues.

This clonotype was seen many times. Written as DNA, the CDR3 is TGCAGTGCTAGAGCCTATACAGGGTCCTCCTCCGGGGAGCTGTTTTTT. This gives the protein CSARAYTGSSSGELFF. The V call is TRBV20-1, the J call TRBJ2-2; D may be TRBD1 (6 bases). Trimming stripped 1 base from V and 6 bases from J, with 18 bases between. Germline CDR1 is DFQATT and CDR2 is SNEGSKA (reference sequence). CDR3 length: 16 residues.

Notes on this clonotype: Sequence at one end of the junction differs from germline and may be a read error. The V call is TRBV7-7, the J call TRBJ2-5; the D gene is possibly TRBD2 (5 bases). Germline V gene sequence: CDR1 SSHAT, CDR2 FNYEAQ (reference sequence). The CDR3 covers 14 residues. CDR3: CASSLERYQETQYF. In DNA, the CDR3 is TGTGCTAGCAGCTTAGAGCGGTACCAAGAGACCCAGTACTTC.

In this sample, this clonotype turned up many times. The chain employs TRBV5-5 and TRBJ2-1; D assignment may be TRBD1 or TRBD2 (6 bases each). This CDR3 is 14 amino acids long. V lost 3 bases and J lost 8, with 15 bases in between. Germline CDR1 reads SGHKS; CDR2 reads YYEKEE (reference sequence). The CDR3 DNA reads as TGTGCCAGCAGCTGGGCTTTGGGGGGCTATGAGCAGTTCTTC. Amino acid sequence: CASSWALGGYEQFF.

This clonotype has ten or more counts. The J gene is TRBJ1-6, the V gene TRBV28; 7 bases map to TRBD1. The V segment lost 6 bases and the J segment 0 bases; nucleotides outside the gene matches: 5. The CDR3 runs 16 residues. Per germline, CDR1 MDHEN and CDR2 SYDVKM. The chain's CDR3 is CASRRDRSSYNSPLHF. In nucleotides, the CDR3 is TGTGCCAGCAGACGGGACAGAAGCTCCTATAATTCACCCCTCCACTTT.

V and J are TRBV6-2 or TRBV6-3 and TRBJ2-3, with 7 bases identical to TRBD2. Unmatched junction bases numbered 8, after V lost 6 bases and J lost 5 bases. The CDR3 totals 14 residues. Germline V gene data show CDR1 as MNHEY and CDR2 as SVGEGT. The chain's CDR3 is CASSPSGTEDTQYF. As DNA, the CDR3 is TGTGCCAGCAGCCCTAGCGGAACCGAAGATACGCAGTATTTT.

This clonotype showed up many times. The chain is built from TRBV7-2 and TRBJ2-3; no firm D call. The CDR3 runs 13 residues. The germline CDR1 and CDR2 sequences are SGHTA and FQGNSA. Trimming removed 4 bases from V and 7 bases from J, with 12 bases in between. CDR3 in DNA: TGTGCCAGCAGCTCCGAAGGCTGGAATACGCAGTATTTT. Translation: CASSSEGWNTQYF.

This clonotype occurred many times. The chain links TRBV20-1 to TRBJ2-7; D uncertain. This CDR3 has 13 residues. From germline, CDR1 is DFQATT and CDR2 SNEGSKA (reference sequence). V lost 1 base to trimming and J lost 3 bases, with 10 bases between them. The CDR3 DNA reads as TGCAGTGCTAGAGGGCCGAACTACTACGAGCAGTACTTC. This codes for CSARGPNYYEQYF.

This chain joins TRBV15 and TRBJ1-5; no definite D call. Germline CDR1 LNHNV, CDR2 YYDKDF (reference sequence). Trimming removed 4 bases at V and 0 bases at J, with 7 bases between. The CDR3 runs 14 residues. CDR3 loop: CATSNIDSNQPQHF. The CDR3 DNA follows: TGTGCCACCAGCAATATAGATAGCAATCAGCCCCAGCATTTT. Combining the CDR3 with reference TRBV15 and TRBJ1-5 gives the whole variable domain DAMVIQNPRYQVTQFGKPVTLSCSQTLNHNVMYWYQQKSSQAPKLLFHYYDKDFNNEADTPDNFQSRRPNTSFCFLDIRSPGLGDTAMYLCATSNIDSNQPQHFGDGTRLSIL.

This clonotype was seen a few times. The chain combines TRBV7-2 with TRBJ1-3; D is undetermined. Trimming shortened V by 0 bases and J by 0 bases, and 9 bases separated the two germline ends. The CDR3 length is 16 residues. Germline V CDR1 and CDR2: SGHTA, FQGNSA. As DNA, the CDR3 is TGTGCCAGCAGCTTAGCTCCCGGCGGCTCTGGAAACACCATATATTTT. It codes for CASSLAPGGSGNTIYF.

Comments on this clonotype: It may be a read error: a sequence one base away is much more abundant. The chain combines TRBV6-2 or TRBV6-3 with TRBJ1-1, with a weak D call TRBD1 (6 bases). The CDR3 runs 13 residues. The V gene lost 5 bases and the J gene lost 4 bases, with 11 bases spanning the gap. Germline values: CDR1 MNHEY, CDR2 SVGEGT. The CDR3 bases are TGTGCCAGCAGTCCCATAGGGGGCACTGAAGCTTTCTTT. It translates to CASSPIGGTEAFF.

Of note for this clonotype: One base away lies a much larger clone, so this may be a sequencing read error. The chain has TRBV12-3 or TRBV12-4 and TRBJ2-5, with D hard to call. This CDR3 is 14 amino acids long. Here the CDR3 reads CASTSSRFQETQCF. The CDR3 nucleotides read TGTGCCAGCACCTCCAGTCGGTTCCAAGAGACCCAGTGCTTC.

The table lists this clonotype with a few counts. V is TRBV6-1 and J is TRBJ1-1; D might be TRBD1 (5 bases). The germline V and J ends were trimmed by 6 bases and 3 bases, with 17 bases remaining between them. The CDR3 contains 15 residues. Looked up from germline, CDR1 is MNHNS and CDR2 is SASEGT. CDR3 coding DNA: TGTGCCAGCAGCCTTTTTGGGGGTACCCACACTGAAGCTTTCTTT. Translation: CASSLFGGTHTEAFF.

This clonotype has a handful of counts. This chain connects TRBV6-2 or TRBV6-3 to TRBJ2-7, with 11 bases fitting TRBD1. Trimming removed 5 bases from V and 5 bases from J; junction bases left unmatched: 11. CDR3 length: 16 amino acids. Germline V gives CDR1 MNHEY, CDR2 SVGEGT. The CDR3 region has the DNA TGTGCCAGCAGTCGATCGTGGACAGGGGGCCGGGACGAGCAGTACTTC. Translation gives CASSRSWTGGRDEQYF.